The T cell receptor (beta chain) described here comes from a study of blood T cells in healthy people across ages. Peripheral blood, roughly 9.1 milliliters per donor, was collected. Samples each had at least 6 micrograms of total RNA extracted. This clonotype was seen only a few times. Sample-barcoded 5' priming and a J-beta primer mix drove a second PCR of roughly 7 to 11 cycles. Every cDNA molecule bore a tag from a template-switch adaptor containing 12 random nucleotides. TCRdb called the 5' RACE reads again in MiXCR, with one record for every CDR3 protein. The table includes 600,000 to 1,000,000 distinct CDR3 sequences, around 25% detected once. This same sample was also part of a study on T cells of mothers and their children.

The receptor was derived from a boy between 10 and 17 years old in good health. The sequencing sample was made of blood.

The CDR3 here is CASSVEGFDGELFF. The DNA for the CDR3 is TGTGCCAGCAGCGTAGAAGGGTTTGACGGGGAGCTGTTTTTT. The V gene is TRBV9, the J gene TRBJ2-2; the D is unclear. Germline V lookup: CDR1 SGDLS, CDR2 YYNGEE. V was cut by 0 bases and J by 7 bases, with 10 bases left in between. The CDR3 sequence is 14 residues long.